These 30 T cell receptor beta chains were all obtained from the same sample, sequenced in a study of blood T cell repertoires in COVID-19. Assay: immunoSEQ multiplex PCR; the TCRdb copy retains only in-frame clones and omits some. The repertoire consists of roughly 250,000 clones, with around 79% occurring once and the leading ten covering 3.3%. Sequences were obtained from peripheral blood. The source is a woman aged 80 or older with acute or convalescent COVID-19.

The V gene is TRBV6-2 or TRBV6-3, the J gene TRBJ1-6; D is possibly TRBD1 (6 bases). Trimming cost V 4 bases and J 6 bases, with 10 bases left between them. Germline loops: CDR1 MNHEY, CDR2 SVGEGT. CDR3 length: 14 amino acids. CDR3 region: CASSSGQPNSPLHF. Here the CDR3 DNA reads TGTGCCAGCAGTTCTGGACAGCCTAATTCACCCCTCCACTTT.

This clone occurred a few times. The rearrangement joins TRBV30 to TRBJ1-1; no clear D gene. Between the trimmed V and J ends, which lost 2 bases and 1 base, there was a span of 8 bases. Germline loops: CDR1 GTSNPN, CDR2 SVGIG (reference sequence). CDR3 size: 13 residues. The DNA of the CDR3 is TGTGCCTGGAGTTATTCAGGGAACACTGAAGCTTTCTTT. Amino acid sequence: CAWSYSGNTEAFF.

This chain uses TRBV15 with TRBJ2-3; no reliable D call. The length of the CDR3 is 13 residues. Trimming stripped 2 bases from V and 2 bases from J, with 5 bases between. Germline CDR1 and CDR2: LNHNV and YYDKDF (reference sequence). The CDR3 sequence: CATSRRVTDTQYF. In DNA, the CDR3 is TGTGCCACCAGCAGACGGGTCACAGATACGCAGTATTTT.

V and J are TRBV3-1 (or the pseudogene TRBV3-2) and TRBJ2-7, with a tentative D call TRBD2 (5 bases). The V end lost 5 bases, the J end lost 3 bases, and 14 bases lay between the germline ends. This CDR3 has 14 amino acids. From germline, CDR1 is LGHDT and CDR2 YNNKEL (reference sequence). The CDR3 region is CASSNLGVGYEQYF. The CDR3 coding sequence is TGTGCCAGCAGCAATCTCGGGGTGGGCTACGAGCAGTACTTC.

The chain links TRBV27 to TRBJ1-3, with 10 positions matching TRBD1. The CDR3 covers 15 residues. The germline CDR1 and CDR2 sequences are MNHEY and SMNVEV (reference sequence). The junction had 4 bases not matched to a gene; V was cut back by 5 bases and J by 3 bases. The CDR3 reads CASSRTGGFGNTIYF. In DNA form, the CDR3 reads TGTGCCAGCAGTCGGACAGGGGGTTTTGGAAACACCATATATTTT.

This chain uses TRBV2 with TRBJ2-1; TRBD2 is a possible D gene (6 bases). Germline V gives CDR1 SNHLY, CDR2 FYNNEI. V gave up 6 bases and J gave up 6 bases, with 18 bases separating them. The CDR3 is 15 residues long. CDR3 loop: CASRPSASVGNEQFF. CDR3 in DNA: TGTGCCAGCAGGCCTTCTGCTAGCGTAGGCAATGAGCAGTTCTTC. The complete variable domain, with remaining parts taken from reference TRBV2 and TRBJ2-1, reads EPEVTQTPSHQVTQMGQEVILRCVPISNHLYFYWYRQILGQKVEFLVSFYNNEISEKSEIFDDQFSVERPDGSNFTLKIRSTKLEDSAMYFCASRPSASVGNEQFFGPGTRLTVL.

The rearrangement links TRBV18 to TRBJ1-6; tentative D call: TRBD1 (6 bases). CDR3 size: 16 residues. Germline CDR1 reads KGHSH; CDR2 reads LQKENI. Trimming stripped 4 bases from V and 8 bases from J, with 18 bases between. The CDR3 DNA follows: TGTGCCAGCTCACTGTCGACAGGCCCCATTTATTCACCCCTCCACTTT. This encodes CASSLSTGPIYSPLHF.

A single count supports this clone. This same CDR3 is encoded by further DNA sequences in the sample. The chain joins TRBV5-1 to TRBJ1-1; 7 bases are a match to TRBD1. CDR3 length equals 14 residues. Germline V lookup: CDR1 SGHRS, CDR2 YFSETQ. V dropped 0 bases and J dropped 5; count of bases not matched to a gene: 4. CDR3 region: CASSLDPGGTEAFF. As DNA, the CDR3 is TGCGCCAGCAGCTTGGACCCAGGGGGAACTGAAGCTTTCTTT. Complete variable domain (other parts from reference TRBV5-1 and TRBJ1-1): KAGVTQTPRYLIKTRGQQVTLSCSPISGHRSVSWYQQTPGQGLQFLFEYFSETQRNKGNFPGRFSGRQFSNSRSEMNVSTLELGDSALYLCASSLDPGGTEAFFGQGTRLTVV.

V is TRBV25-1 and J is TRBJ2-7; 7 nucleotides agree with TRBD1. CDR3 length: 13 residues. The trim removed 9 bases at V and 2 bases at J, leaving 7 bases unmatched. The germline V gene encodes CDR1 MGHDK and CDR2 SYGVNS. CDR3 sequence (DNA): TGTGCCAGTGGGGACAGAAATACCTACGAGCAGTACTTC. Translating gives CASGDRNTYEQYF.

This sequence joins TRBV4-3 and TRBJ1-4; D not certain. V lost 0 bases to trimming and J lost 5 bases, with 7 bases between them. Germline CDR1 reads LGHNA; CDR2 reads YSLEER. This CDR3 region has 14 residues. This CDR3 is CASSQDPGNEKLFF. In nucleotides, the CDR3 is TGCGCCAGCAGCCAAGATCCAGGAAATGAAAAACTGTTTTTT.

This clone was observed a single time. CDR3 in DNA: TGTGCCAGCAGATCCACAGGGATAAATGAGCAGTTCTTC. The encoded protein is CASRSTGINEQFF. V is TRBV6-5 and J is TRBJ2-1; possibly TRBD1 for D (6 bases). Germline assignment: CDR1 MNHEY and CDR2 SVGAGI. Trimming removed 6 bases from V and 7 bases from J, with 13 bases in between. The CDR3 consists of 13 residues.

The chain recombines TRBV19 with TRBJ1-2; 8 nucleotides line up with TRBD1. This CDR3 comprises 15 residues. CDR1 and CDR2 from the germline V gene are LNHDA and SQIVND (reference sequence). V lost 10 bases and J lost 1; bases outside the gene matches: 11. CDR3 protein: CATKDRADRNYGYTF. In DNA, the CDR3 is TGTGCCACCAAGGACAGGGCCGACCGTAACTATGGCTACACCTTC. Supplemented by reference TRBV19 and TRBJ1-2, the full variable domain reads DGGITQSPKYLFRKEGQNVTLSCEQNLNHDAMYWYRQDPGQGLRLIYYSQIVNDFQKGDIAEGYSVSREKKESFPLTVTSAQKNPTAFYLCATKDRADRNYGYTFGSGTRLTVV.

CDR3 sequence reads: CSASWRGSDLAYEQYF. In nucleotides, the CDR3 is TGCAGTGCTAGTTGGCGGGGGTCTGACCTAGCGTACGAGCAGTACTTC. The V gene is TRBV20-1, the J gene TRBJ2-7; TRBD2 aligns across 7 bases. The junction had 15 bases not matched to a gene; V was cut back by 3 bases and J by 4 bases. This CDR3 is built from 16 residues. Germline V gives CDR1 DFQATT, CDR2 SNEGSKA (reference sequence).

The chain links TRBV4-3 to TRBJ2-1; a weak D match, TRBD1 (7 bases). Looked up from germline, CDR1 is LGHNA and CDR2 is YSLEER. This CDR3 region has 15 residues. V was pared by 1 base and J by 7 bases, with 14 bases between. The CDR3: CASSQVAGGGNEQFF. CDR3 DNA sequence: TGCGCCAGCAGCCAAGTAGCAGGGGGAGGTAATGAGCAGTTCTTC.

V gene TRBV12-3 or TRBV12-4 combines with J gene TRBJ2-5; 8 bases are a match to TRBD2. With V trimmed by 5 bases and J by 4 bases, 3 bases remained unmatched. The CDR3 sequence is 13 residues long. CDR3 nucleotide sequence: TGTGCCAGCAGTCCTACTAGCGGAGAGACCCAGTACTTC. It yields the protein CASSPTSGETQYF.

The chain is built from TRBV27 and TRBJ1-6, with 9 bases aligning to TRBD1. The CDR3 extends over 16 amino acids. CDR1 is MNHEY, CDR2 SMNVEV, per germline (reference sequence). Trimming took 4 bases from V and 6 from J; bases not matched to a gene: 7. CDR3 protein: CASSSRGTGLNSPLHF. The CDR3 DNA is TGTGCCAGCAGTTCCCGAGGGACAGGGCTTAATTCACCCCTCCACTTT.

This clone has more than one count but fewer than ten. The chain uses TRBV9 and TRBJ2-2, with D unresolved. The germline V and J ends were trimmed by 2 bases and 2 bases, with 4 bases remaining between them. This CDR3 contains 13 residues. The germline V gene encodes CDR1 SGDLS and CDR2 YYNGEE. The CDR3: CASSVSNTGELFF. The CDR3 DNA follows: TGTGCCAGCAGCGTTAGTAACACCGGGGAGCTGTTTTTT. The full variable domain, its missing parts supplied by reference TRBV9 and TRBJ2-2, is DSGVTQTPKHLITATGQRVTLRCSPRSGDLSVYWYQQSLDQGLQFLIQYYNGEERAKGNILERFSAQQFPDLHSELNLSSLELGDSALYFCASSVSNTGELFFGEGSRLTVL.

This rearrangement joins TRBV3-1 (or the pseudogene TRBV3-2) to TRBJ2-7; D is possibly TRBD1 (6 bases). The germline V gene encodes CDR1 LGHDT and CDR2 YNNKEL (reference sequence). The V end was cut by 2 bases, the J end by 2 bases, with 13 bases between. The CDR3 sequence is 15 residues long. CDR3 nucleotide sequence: TGTGCCAGCAGCCAATTCCAGGGGTACACCTACGAGCAGTACTTC. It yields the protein CASSQFQGYTYEQYF.

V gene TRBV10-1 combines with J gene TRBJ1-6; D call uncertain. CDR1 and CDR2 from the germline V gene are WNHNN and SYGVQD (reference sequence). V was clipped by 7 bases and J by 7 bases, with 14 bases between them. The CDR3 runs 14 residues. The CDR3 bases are TGCGCCAGCATCATGCAACAAACCAATTCACCCCTCCACTTT. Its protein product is CASIMQQTNSPLHF.

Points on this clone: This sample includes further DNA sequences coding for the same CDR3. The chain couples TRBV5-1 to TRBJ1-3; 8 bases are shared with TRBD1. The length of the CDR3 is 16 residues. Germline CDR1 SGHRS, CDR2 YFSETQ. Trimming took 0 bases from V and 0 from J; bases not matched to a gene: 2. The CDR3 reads CASSLAGGLSGNTIYF. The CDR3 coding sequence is TGCGCCAGCAGCTTGGCAGGGGGCCTCTCTGGAAACACCATATATTTT.

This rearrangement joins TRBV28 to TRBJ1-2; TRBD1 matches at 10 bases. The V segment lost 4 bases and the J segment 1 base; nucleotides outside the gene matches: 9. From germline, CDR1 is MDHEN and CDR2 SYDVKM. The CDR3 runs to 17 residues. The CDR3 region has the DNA TGTGCCAGCAGTTCCCCGGGACAGGGGCTCCTTAACTATGGCTACACCTTC. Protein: CASSSPGQGLLNYGYTF.

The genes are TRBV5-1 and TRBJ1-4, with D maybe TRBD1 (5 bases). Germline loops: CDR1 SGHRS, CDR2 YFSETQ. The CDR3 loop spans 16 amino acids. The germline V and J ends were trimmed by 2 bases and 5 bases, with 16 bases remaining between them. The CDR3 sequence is CASSFLNIQGNEKLFF. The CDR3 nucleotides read TGCGCCAGCAGCTTCCTTAATATCCAGGGAAATGAAAAACTGTTTTTT.

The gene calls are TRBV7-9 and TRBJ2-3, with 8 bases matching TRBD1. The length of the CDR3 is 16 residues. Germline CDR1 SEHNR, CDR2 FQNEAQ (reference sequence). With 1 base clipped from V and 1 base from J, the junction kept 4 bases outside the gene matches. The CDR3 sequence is CASSLGLGQGTDTQYF. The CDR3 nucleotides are TGTGCCAGCAGCTTAGGTTTGGGACAGGGCACAGATACGCAGTATTTT.

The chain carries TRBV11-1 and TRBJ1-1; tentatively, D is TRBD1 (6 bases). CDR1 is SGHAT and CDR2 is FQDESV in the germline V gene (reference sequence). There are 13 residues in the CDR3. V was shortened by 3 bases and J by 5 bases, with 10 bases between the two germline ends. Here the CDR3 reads CASSLGGPTEAFF. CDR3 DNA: TGTGCCAGCAGCTTGGGGGGGCCTACTGAAGCTTTCTTT. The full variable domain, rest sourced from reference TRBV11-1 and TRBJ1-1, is EAEVAQSPRYKITEKSQAVAFWCDPISGHATLYWYRQILGQGPELLVQFQDESVVDDSQLPKDRFSAERLKGVDSTLKIQPAELGDSAMYLCASSLGGPTEAFFGQGTRLTVV.

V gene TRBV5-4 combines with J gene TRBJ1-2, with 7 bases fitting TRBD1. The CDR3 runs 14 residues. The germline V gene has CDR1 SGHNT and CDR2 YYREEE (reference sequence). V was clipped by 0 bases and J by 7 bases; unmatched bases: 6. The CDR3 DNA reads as TGTGCCAGCAGCTTGGTAGGGGGCGCGGGTGGCTACACCTTC. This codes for CASSLVGGAGGYTF.

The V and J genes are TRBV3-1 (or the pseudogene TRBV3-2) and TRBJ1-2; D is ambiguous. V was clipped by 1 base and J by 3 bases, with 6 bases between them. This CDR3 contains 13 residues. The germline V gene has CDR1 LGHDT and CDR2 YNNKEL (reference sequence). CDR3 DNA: TGTGCCAGCAGCCAAGCAGGCGACTATGGCTACACCTTC. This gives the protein CASSQAGDYGYTF.

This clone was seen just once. CDR3 DNA sequence: TGTGCCAGCTCACCGGACTCGAGTAGCTCCTACGAGCAGTACTTC. Protein product: CASSPDSSSSYEQYF. The V and J genes are TRBV18 and TRBJ2-7; possibly TRBD2 for D (5 bases). This CDR3 spans 15 amino acids. Germline lookup yields CDR1 KGHSH and CDR2 LQKENI. Trimming cost V 3 bases and J 0 bases, with 12 bases left between them.

CDR3 sequence: CASSWDRIMNTEAFF. The CDR3 nucleotides are TGTGCCAGCAGCTGGGACAGGATAATGAACACTGAAGCTTTCTTT. J is TRBJ1-1 and V is TRBV7-9; 8 bases align to TRBD1. The CDR3 runs to 15 residues. V lost 4 bases to trimming and J lost 0 bases; unmatched junction nucleotides: 4. CDR1 and CDR2 from the germline V gene are SEHNR and FQNEAQ (reference sequence).

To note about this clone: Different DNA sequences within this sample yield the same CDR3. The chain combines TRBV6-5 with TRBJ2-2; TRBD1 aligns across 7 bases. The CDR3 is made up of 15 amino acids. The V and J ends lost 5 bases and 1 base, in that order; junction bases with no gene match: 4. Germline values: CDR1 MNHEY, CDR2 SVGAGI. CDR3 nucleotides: TGTGCCAGCAGTCCTCGGACAGGGAACACCGGGGAGCTGTTTTTT. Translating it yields CASSPRTGNTGELFF.

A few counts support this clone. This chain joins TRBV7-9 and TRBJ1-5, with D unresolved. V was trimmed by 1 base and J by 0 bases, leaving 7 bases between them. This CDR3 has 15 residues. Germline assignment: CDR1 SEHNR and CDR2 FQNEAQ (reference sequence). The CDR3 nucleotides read TGTGCCAGCAGCTTAGGTCAAAATAGCAATCAGCCCCAGCATTTT. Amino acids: CASSLGQNSNQPQHF.